These T cell receptor beta chains were read from a single sample in a study of T-cell reconstitution after alpha-beta-depleted transplantation in children. TCRdb reprocessed the PCR reads with MiXCR, giving one entry per CDR3 protein. Of about a million distinct CDR3 sequences in the sample, about 26% were seen once. Sequencing was performed on PBMCs, mostly from graft donor cells, taken 360 days after TCRalphabeta/CD19-depleted stem cell transplant. These receptors originate from a boy under three years old who had a stem cell transplant for SCID, so the T cells may come from the graft donor. CDR3s include the opening cysteine and the closing phenylalanine or tryptophan. A D gene is named only where the DNA matches it firmly. For some rows the clone size is stated as once, few or many, or as a class when expanded; others skip it.

V gene	J gene	D gene	clone size	CDR3 protein	CDR3 DNA
TRBV10-2	TRBJ2-7	NA	NA	CASSVHRFPYEQYF	TGCGCCAGCAGTGTCCACAGGTTCCCCTACGAGCAGTACTTC
TRBV9	TRBJ1-5	NA	few	CASSGGWNQPQHF	TGTGCCAGCAGCGGGGGCTGGAATCAGCCCCAGCATTTT
TRBV28	TRBJ1-4	TRBD1	NA	CASSLQGMGEKLFF	TGTGCCAGCAGTCTACAGGGGATGGGCGAAAAACTGTTTTTT
TRBV7-2	TRBJ2-2	NA	NA	CASSLEWAGSGELFF	TGTGCCAGCAGCTTAGAATGGGCAGGTTCGGGGGAGCTGTTTTTT
TRBV15	TRBJ2-2	NA	NA	CATSRDWGGELFF	TGTGCCACCAGCAGAGATTGGGGCGGGGAGCTGTTTTTT
TRBV5-5	TRBJ2-7	NA	NA	CASSLWQGKYEQYF	TGTGCCAGCAGCTTGTGGCAGGGGAAGTACGAGCAGTACTTC
TRBV5-1	TRBJ2-3	NA	few	CASSLPTGAVSTDTQYF	TGCGCCAGCAGCTTACCTACGGGGGCTGTTAGCACAGATACGCAGTATTTT
TRBV12-3/TRBV12-4	TRBJ2-5	NA	few	CASSFLSVRETQYF	TGTGCCAGCAGTTTTCTTTCTGTACGGGAGACCCAGTACTTC
TRBV5-1	TRBJ1-1	NA	NA	CASSLAVGRVNTEAFF	TGCGCCAGCAGCTTGGCTGTAGGCAGGGTGAACACTGAAGCTTTCTTT
TRBV7-2	TRBJ2-2	NA	NA	CASSDMGGNTGELFF	TGTGCCAGCAGTGATATGGGGGGGAACACCGGGGAGCTGTTTTTT
TRBV7-8	TRBJ2-7	TRBD2	NA	CASTLRISSGAREQYF	TGTGCCAGCACCCTGAGGATCTCTAGCGGGGCCAGGGAGCAGTACTTC
TRBV4-1	TRBJ2-1	NA	few	CASSQVPTYSTYNEQFF	TGCGCCAGCAGCCAAGTACCCACGTACAGTACCTACAATGAGCAGTTCTTC
TRBV12-3/TRBV12-4	TRBJ1-4	TRBD1	many	CASSWTGGLEKLFF	TGTGCCAGCAGTTGGACAGGTGGGCTCGAAAAACTGTTTTTT
TRBV12-3/TRBV12-4	TRBJ2-7	NA	few	CASSGTPWHEQYF	TGTGCCAGCAGCGGGACTCCGTGGCACGAGCAGTACTTC
TRBV12-3/TRBV12-4	TRBJ2-2	NA	NA	CATLRVPGELFF	TGTGCCACCCTGCGTGTTCCCGGGGAGCTGTTTTTT
TRBV2	TRBJ1-1	NA	NA	CASSALLSGTEAFF	TGTGCCAGCAGTGCCCTTTTGAGCGGCACTGAAGCTTTCTTT
TRBV6-5	TRBJ2-7	NA	NA	CASSKSPGEQYF	TGTGCCAGCAGTAAAAGCCCGGGCGAGCAGTACTTC
TRBV5-1	TRBJ1-2	NA	NA	CASSTQVNYGYTF	TGCGCCAGCAGCACTCAGGTTAACTATGGCTACACCTTC
TRBV5-5	TRBJ2-2	NA	few	CASSLLVGATGELFF	TGTGCCAGCAGCCTCTTAGTTGGGGCGACCGGGGAGCTGTTTTTT
TRBV18	TRBJ1-1	NA	NA	CASSRDRPLNTEAFF	TGTGCCAGCTCACGAGACAGGCCCTTGAACACTGAAGCTTTCTTT
TRBV2	TRBJ2-7	NA	NA	CASRPIVRGYEQYF	TGTGCCAGCAGGCCGATCGTGAGGGGCTACGAGCAGTACTTC
TRBV29-1	TRBJ1-1	TRBD1	NA	CSVATGSKSEAFF	TGCAGCGTTGCGACAGGGAGTAAATCTGAAGCTTTCTTT
TRBV4-1	TRBJ2-1	TRBD2	few	CASSQGAGGPGGEQFF	TGCGCCAGCAGCCAAGGGGCGGGGGGGCCTGGCGGTGAGCAGTTCTTC
TRBV5-7	TRBJ2-3	NA	NA	CASSLGGHFDTQYF	TGTGCCAGCAGCTTGGGAGGACACTTTGATACGCAGTATTTT
TRBV6-5	TRBJ1-5	TRBD1	few	CASSRTGEGSNQPQHF	TGTGCCAGCAGCCGGACAGGGGAGGGTAGCAATCAGCCCCAGCATTTT
TRBV10-2	TRBJ1-5	NA	NA	CASSEGGNSNQPQHF	TGCGCCAGCAGTGAGGGGGGGAACAGCAATCAGCCCCAGCATTTT
TRBV2	TRBJ2-2	NA	NA	CASSAPRGRPNTGELFF	TGTGCCAGCAGTGCCCCCCGGGGTAGACCGAACACCGGGGAGCTGTTTTTT
TRBV20-1	TRBJ2-7	NA	many	CSGAQGTYEQYF	TGCAGTGGCGCCCAGGGGACCTACGAGCAGTACTTC
TRBV6-5	TRBJ2-3	TRBD1	NA	CASSYSIRGRADTQYF	TGTGCCAGCAGTTACTCGATCAGGGGGCGCGCAGATACGCAGTATTTT
TRBV6-5	TRBJ2-1	NA	NA	CASSYPSGQEFF	TGTGCCAGCAGTTATCCCTCCGGTCAGGAGTTCTTC
TRBV6-5	TRBJ1-2	TRBD1	once	CASSYSTGAYGYTF	TGTGCCAGCAGTTACTCGACAGGGGCCTATGGCTACACCTTC
TRBV5-1	TRBJ1-1	NA	NA	CASSLVPRTGDTEAFF	TGCGCCAGCAGCTTGGTTCCCCGGACGGGAGACACTGAAGCTTTCTTT
TRBV6-5	TRBJ1-3	NA	few	CASSYSEGPSGNTIYF	TGTGCCAGCAGTTACTCCGAGGGCCCTTCTGGAAACACCATATATTTT
TRBV5-1	TRBJ2-3	NA	once	CASRSGMSTDTQYF	TGCGCCAGCAGGAGCGGTATGAGCACAGATACGCAGTATTTT
TRBV5-1	TRBJ2-7	NA	NA	CASSFRSAGLSYEQYF	TGCGCCAGCAGCTTCAGGTCGGCAGGGCTGTCCTACGAGCAGTACTTC
TRBV5-1	TRBJ2-2	NA	many	CASSLARGNTGELFF	TGCGCCAGCAGCTTGGCCCGAGGGAACACCGGGGAGCTGTTTTTT
TRBV20-1	TRBJ2-1	TRBD1	NA	CSAGGDRGLSDEQFF	TGCAGTGCGGGGGGAGACAGGGGGCTTAGTGATGAGCAGTTCTTC
TRBV14	TRBJ2-1	TRBD2	NA	CASSQDFNGLAGILHNEQFF	TGTGCCAGCAGCCAAGATTTCAACGGACTAGCGGGGATTCTCCACAATGAGCAGTTCTTC
TRBV4-3	TRBJ2-5	TRBD1	NA	CASSPDGTGQETQYF	TGCGCCAGCAGCCCCGACGGGACAGGACAAGAGACCCAGTACTTC
TRBV7-9	TRBJ1-1	NA	NA	CASSFTALNTEAFF	TGTGCCAGCAGCTTCACAGCATTGAACACTGAAGCTTTCTTT
TRBV20-1	TRBJ2-7	NA	few	CSASNPVSYEQYF	TGCAGTGCTAGTAATCCTGTCTCCTACGAGCAGTACTTC
TRBV4-1	TRBJ1-4	TRBD1	many	CASSQDRGRATNEKLFF	TGCGCCAGCAGCCAAGATAGGGGGCGGGCAACTAATGAAAAACTGTTTTTT
TRBV12-3/TRBV12-4	TRBJ2-1	TRBD2	NA	CASSLASGLEQFF	TGTGCCAGCAGTTTGGCTAGCGGGCTTGAGCAGTTCTTC
TRBV10-3	TRBJ2-2	NA	NA	CAISEDIAGELFF	TGTGCCATCAGTGAGGACATCGCCGGGGAGCTGTTTTTT
TRBV11-2	TRBJ2-5	TRBD2	NA	CASSLVEGSGGRGETQYF	TGTGCCAGCAGCTTAGTCGAGGGTAGCGGGGGCAGGGGAGAGACCCAGTACTTC
TRBV5-1	TRBJ2-5	TRBD2	few	CASSLGDFGGQETQYF	TGCGCCAGCAGCTTAGGGGACTTCGGGGGGCAAGAGACCCAGTACTTC